These T cell receptor beta chains were read from a single sample in a study of blood T cell repertoires in COVID-19. TCRdb's copy holds only in-frame clones and misses some; the assay was immunoSEQ multiplex PCR. In the table there are just over 85,000 clones, roughly nine tenths of which are singletons. The sample taken for sequencing was peripheral blood. These receptors came from a man aged 50 to 60 with acute or convalescent COVID-19. CDR3s include the opening cysteine and the closing phenylalanine or tryptophan. D genes are given only for firm matches. Size tells how often a clone was seen (once, few, many) or the class of an expanded clone, and some rows leave it out.

size: once; D: -; V: TRBV7-9; J: TRBJ1-3; CDR3: CASSLGQEPGNTIYF; DNA: TGTGCCAGCAGCTTAGGCCAGGAACCTGGAAACACCATATATTTT
size: -; D: -; V: TRBV9; J: TRBJ2-1; CDR3: CASSASALYNEQFF; DNA: TGTGCCAGCAGCGCTAGCGCCTTATACAATGAGCAGTTCTTC
size: -; D: -; V: TRBV9; J: TRBJ1-2; CDR3: CASSLPGVYGYTF; DNA: TGTGCCAGCAGCCTTCCAGGGGTCTATGGCTACACCTTC
size: -; D: -; V: TRBV5-8; J: TRBJ2-1; CDR3: CASSLWELSYNEQFF; DNA: TGTGCCAGCAGCCTCTGGGAGCTCTCCTACAATGAGCAGTTCTTC
size: -; D: -; V: TRBV7-3; J: TRBJ1-1; CDR3: CASSLTQGTEAFF; DNA: TGTGCCAGCAGCTTAACGCAGGGGACTGAAGCTTTCTTT
size: -; D: -; V: TRBV15; J: TRBJ1-2; CDR3: CATSRVVSDSQGYTF; DNA: TGTGCCACCAGCAGAGTTGTTTCGGACAGCCAGGGCTACACCTTC
size: -; D: -; V: TRBV24-1; J: TRBJ2-5; CDR3: CATSDPDRDFGSQYF; DNA: TGTGCCACCAGTGACCCCGACAGGGACTTTGGGAGCCAGTACTTC
size: -; D: TRBD1; V: TRBV18; J: TRBJ1-1; CDR3: CASSPYRGPSEAFF; DNA: TGTGCCAGCTCACCGTACAGGGGGCCCAGCGAAGCTTTCTTT
size: -; D: TRBD1; V: TRBV15; J: TRBJ1-1; CDR3: CATSTPSGGTEAFF; DNA: TGTGCCACCAGCACCCCTTCAGGGGGCACTGAAGCTTTCTTT
size: -; D: TRBD1; V: TRBV5-6; J: TRBJ1-2; CDR3: CASSRTGPNYGYTF; DNA: TGTGCCAGCAGCCGGACAGGTCCTAACTATGGCTACACCTTC
size: once; D: TRBD1; V: TRBV2; J: TRBJ1-6; CDR3: CASRGQTDRTSPLHF; DNA: TGTGCCAGCAGGGGACAGACTGACCGGACATCACCCCTCCACTTT
size: once; D: -; V: TRBV19; J: TRBJ1-5; CDR3: CASSTQGGGNQPQHF; DNA: TGTGCCAGTAGTACACAAGGAGGAGGGAATCAGCCCCAGCATTTT
size: -; D: -; V: TRBV5-1; J: TRBJ2-1; CDR3: CASSLGQTSYNEQFF; DNA: TGCGCCAGCAGCTTGGGACAGACATCCTACAATGAGCAGTTCTTC
size: -; D: TRBD1; V: TRBV30; J: TRBJ1-1; CDR3: CAWSVNRGASGTEAFF; DNA: TGTGCCTGGAGTGTTAACAGGGGCGCGAGTGGCACTGAAGCTTTCTTT
size: -; D: -; V: TRBV9; J: TRBJ2-2; CDR3: CASSGVGRNTGELFF; DNA: TGTGCCAGCAGCGGCGTGGGGAGGAACACCGGGGAGCTGTTTTTT
size: -; D: -; V: TRBV5-4; J: TRBJ1-6; CDR3: CASSLDSNSPLHF; DNA: TGTGCCAGCAGCCTGGACAGTAATTCACCCCTCCACTTT
size: -; D: TRBD1; V: TRBV3-1/TRBV3-2; J: TRBJ1-1; CDR3: CASSPGQGRTMNTEAFF; DNA: TGTGCCAGCAGCCCCGGACAGGGTCGGACTATGAACACTGAAGCTTTCTTT
size: -; D: TRBD2; V: TRBV7-2; J: TRBJ2-2; CDR3: CASSYPTSGGTKELFF; DNA: TGTGCCAGCAGCTACCCCACTAGCGGGGGGACCAAGGAGCTGTTTTTT
size: -; D: -; V: TRBV24-1; J: TRBJ2-3; CDR3: CATSDSTAQGTDTQYF; DNA: TGTGCCACCAGTGATTCTACGGCCCAGGGGACAGATACGCAGTATTTT
size: -; D: TRBD1; V: TRBV5-1; J: TRBJ2-3; CDR3: CASSFPTGGSPTDTQYF; DNA: TGCGCCAGCAGCTTCCCAACAGGGGGAAGCCCCACAGATACGCAGTATTTT
size: few; D: -; V: TRBV6-5; J: TRBJ2-2; CDR3: CASTIGGPAGELFF; DNA: TGTGCCAGCACCATCGGGGGTCCGGCCGGGGAGCTGTTTTTT
size: -; D: -; V: TRBV16; J: TRBJ2-7; CDR3: CASSPRPTGEAEQYF; DNA: TGTGCCAGCAGCCCCCGCCCAACAGGGGAGGCCGAGCAGTACTTC
size: -; D: TRBD1; V: TRBV7-3; J: TRBJ1-6; CDR3: CASSLSAGGTSPLHF; DNA: TGTGCCAGCAGCTTAAGCGCAGGGGGGACGTCACCCCTCCACTTT
size: -; D: TRBD1; V: TRBV2; J: TRBJ1-2; CDR3: CASSYGQGHGYTF; DNA: TGTGCCAGCAGCTACGGACAGGGCCATGGCTACACCTTC
size: -; D: -; V: TRBV5-5; J: TRBJ1-2; CDR3: CASSSGANYGYTF; DNA: TGTGCCAGCAGCTCGGGGGCTAACTATGGCTACACCTTC
size: once; D: TRBD1; V: TRBV4-1; J: TRBJ2-1; CDR3: CASSQGGQGGDEQFF; DNA: TGCGCCAGCAGCCAAGGGGGACAGGGGGGAGATGAGCAGTTCTTC
size: -; D: -; V: TRBV7-2; J: TRBJ1-2; CDR3: CASSLQAALLGYGYTF; DNA: TGTGCCAGCAGCTTACAGGCAGCCCTTCTTGGCTATGGCTACACCTTC
size: -; D: -; V: TRBV5-1; J: TRBJ2-5; CDR3: CASSSGGTQETQYF; DNA: TGCGCCAGCAGCTCCGGGGGAACCCAAGAGACCCAGTACTTC
size: -; D: -; V: TRBV30; J: TRBJ2-3; CDR3: CAWKWGENTDTQYF; DNA: TGTGCCTGGAAGTGGGGGGAAAACACAGATACGCAGTATTTT
size: -; D: -; V: TRBV5-1; J: TRBJ2-1; CDR3: CASSLTTRVSSYNEQFF; DNA: TGCGCCAGCAGCTTAACTACTAGGGTAAGCTCCTACAATGAGCAGTTCTTC
size: few; D: TRBD1; V: TRBV27; J: TRBJ1-4; CDR3: CASSLSLDRLNEKLFF; DNA: TGTGCCAGCAGTTTGAGCCTGGACAGGCTTAATGAAAAACTGTTTTTT
size: -; D: -; V: TRBV7-2; J: TRBJ1-1; CDR3: CASSQATEAFF; DNA: TGTGCCAGCAGCCAAGCAACTGAAGCTTTCTTT
size: -; D: -; V: TRBV6-5; J: TRBJ1-4; CDR3: CASLAQGPNEKLFF; DNA: TGTGCCAGTCTAGCACAGGGCCCTAATGAAAAACTGTTTTTT
size: -; D: -; V: TRBV7-9; J: TRBJ1-5; CDR3: CASSLAGGAQPQHF; DNA: TGTGCCAGCAGCTTAGCGGGGGGGGCTCAGCCCCAGCATTTT
size: -; D: TRBD2; V: TRBV5-1; J: TRBJ2-7; CDR3: CARGRDLVYEQYF; DNA: TGCGCCCGAGGGAGGGACTTGGTTTACGAGCAGTACTTC
size: once; D: -; V: TRBV2; J: TRBJ2-3; CDR3: CASSEGFSTDTQYF; DNA: TGTGCCAGCAGTGAGGGCTTTTCCACAGATACGCAGTATTTT
size: once; D: -; V: TRBV5-1; J: TRBJ1-2; CDR3: CASSPIDSYGYTF; DNA: TGCGCCAGCAGCCCCATAGACAGTTATGGCTACACCTTC
size: -; D: TRBD1; V: TRBV5-8; J: TRBJ1-1; CDR3: CASSRRQGEKAFF; DNA: TGTGCCAGCAGCCGCAGACAGGGAGAAAAAGCTTTCTTT
size: -; D: TRBD1; V: TRBV5-6; J: TRBJ1-6; CDR3: CASSRPQGSSPLHF; DNA: TGTGCCAGCAGCAGGCCACAGGGGTCCTCACCCCTCCACTTT
size: -; D: TRBD1; V: TRBV4-2; J: TRBJ1-2; CDR3: CASSRDRGQYGYTF; DNA: TGTGCCAGCAGCCGGGACAGGGGACAATATGGCTACACCTTC
size: -; D: TRBD2; V: TRBV7-3; J: TRBJ2-1; CDR3: CASRPLAGDTNEQFF; DNA: TGTGCCAGCAGGCCACTAGCGGGGGATACCAATGAGCAGTTCTTC
size: -; D: TRBD2; V: TRBV14; J: TRBJ2-3; CDR3: CASSRGGLDTQYF; DNA: TGTGCCAGCAGCCGCGGGGGGCTCGATACGCAGTATTTT